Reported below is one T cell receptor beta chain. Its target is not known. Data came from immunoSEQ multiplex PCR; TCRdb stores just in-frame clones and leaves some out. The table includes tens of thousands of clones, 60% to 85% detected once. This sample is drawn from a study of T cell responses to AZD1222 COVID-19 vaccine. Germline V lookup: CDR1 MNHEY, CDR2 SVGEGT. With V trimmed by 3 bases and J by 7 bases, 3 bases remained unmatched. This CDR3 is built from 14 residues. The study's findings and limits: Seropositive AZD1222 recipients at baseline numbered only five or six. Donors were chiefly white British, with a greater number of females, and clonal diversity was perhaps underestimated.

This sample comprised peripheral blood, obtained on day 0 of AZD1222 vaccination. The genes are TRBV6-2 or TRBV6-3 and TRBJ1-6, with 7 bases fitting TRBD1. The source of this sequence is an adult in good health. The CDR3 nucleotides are TGTGCCAGCAGTTATGCGACAGGGAATTCACCCCTCCACTTT. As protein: CASSYATGNSPLHF.